The rows below give T cell receptor beta chains drawn from one sample of a study of cytomegalovirus exposure and HLA in healthy donors. The repertoire was sequenced with immunoSEQ multiplex PCR; TCRdb's copy has only in-frame clones and lacks some. Of about 140,000 clones listed, around 73% are singletons. The material sequenced was PBMCs. Receptors originate from a female donor in good health and CMV-seronegative. CDR3s include the opening cysteine and the closing phenylalanine or tryptophan. Fields, in order: clone size, V gene, J gene, D gene, CDR3 protein, CDR3 DNA. D genes are given only for firm matches. Not every row has a clone size; where given, it reads once, few, many or a size class.

abundance: NA; v_gene: TRBV9; j_gene: TRBJ1-2; d_gene: TRBD1; CDR3aa: CASSALGQGRDGYTF; CDR3nt: TGTGCCAGCAGCGCCCTCGGACAGGGGAGGGATGGCTACACCTTC
abundance: NA; v_gene: TRBV15; j_gene: TRBJ1-1; d_gene: TRBD1; CDR3aa: CATSPGQGKNTEAFF; CDR3nt: TGTGCCACCAGTCCGGGACAGGGGAAGAACACTGAAGCTTTCTTT
abundance: NA; v_gene: TRBV7-9; j_gene: TRBJ2-7; d_gene: NA; CDR3aa: CASSLAGDHYEQYF; CDR3nt: TGTGCCAGCAGCTTAGCGGGAGACCACTACGAGCAGTACTTC
abundance: NA; v_gene: TRBV6-6; j_gene: TRBJ2-7; d_gene: NA; CDR3aa: CASSPGQMPYEQYF; CDR3nt: TGTGCCAGCAGTCCGGGACAAATGCCTTACGAGCAGTACTTC
abundance: NA; v_gene: TRBV6-5; j_gene: TRBJ1-5; d_gene: NA; CDR3aa: CASSPRQGVYQPQHF; CDR3nt: TGTGCCAGCAGCCCCAGGCAGGGCGTCTATCAGCCCCAGCATTTT
abundance: NA; v_gene: TRBV9; j_gene: TRBJ2-5; d_gene: NA; CDR3aa: CASSVDLDTGTQYF; CDR3nt: TGTGCCAGCAGCGTAGACTTGGATACAGGGACCCAGTACTTC
abundance: NA; v_gene: TRBV29-1; j_gene: TRBJ1-1; d_gene: NA; CDR3aa: CSTFGGDGMNTEAFF; CDR3nt: TGCAGCACCTTTGGGGGGGACGGGATGAACACTGAAGCTTTCTTT
abundance: NA; v_gene: TRBV5-4; j_gene: TRBJ2-3; d_gene: NA; CDR3aa: CASSLEKGQGKSTDTQYF; CDR3nt: TGTGCCAGCAGCTTGGAAAAAGGGCAGGGAAAAAGCACAGATACGCAGTATTTT
abundance: NA; v_gene: TRBV6-1; j_gene: TRBJ1-1; d_gene: NA; CDR3aa: CASSETPGNTEAFF; CDR3nt: TGTGCCAGCAGTGAAACTCCGGGGAACACTGAAGCTTTCTTT
abundance: few; v_gene: TRBV6-5; j_gene: TRBJ2-1; d_gene: NA; CDR3aa: CASIFSSEQFF; CDR3nt: TGTGCCAGCATCTTTTCGAGTGAGCAGTTCTTC
abundance: NA; v_gene: TRBV30; j_gene: TRBJ2-7; d_gene: NA; CDR3aa: CAWSPDYALEQYF; CDR3nt: TGTGCCTGGTCTCCGGACTATGCCTTGGAGCAGTACTTC
abundance: NA; v_gene: TRBV5-1; j_gene: TRBJ1-6; d_gene: NA; CDR3aa: CASSPMIAGDNSPLHF; CDR3nt: TGCGCCAGCAGCCCGATGATCGCCGGGGATAATTCACCCCTCCACTTT
abundance: few; v_gene: TRBV6-1; j_gene: TRBJ1-4; d_gene: NA; CDR3aa: CASTPKGRTNEKLFF; CDR3nt: TGTGCCAGCACCCCTAAGGGGCGAACTAATGAAAAACTGTTTTTT
abundance: NA; v_gene: TRBV4-1; j_gene: TRBJ2-3; d_gene: NA; CDR3aa: CASSQEDRPGDTQYF; CDR3nt: TGCGCCAGCAGCCAAGAAGACAGGCCGGGGGATACGCAGTATTTT
abundance: few; v_gene: TRBV7-2; j_gene: TRBJ1-1; d_gene: TRBD1; CDR3aa: CASSQTSGTGSKAFF; CDR3nt: TGTGCCAGCAGCCAAACATCTGGGACAGGGAGCAAAGCTTTCTTT
abundance: NA; v_gene: TRBV6-6; j_gene: TRBJ2-3; d_gene: TRBD1; CDR3aa: CASSYSTGQQTDTQYF; CDR3nt: TGTGCCAGCAGTTACTCGACGGGACAGCAGACAGATACGCAGTATTTT
abundance: few; v_gene: TRBV5-1; j_gene: TRBJ1-1; d_gene: NA; CDR3aa: CASSLPEGPRETEAFF; CDR3nt: TGCGCCAGCAGCCTGCCTGAGGGTCCTCGAGAGACTGAAGCTTTCTTT
abundance: NA; v_gene: TRBV7-6; j_gene: TRBJ2-7; d_gene: TRBD1; CDR3aa: CASSTRTGGYEQYF; CDR3nt: TGTGCCAGCAGCACCCGGACAGGGGGTTACGAGCAGTACTTC
abundance: NA; v_gene: TRBV7-9; j_gene: TRBJ1-2; d_gene: TRBD1; CDR3aa: CASSPRTGLRSYTF; CDR3nt: TGTGCCAGCAGCCCCCGGACAGGGCTTCGCAGCTACACCTTC
abundance: NA; v_gene: TRBV5-1; j_gene: TRBJ1-1; d_gene: TRBD1; CDR3aa: CASSETPGGGEAFF; CDR3nt: TGCGCCAGCAGCGAAACCCCAGGGGGCGGAGAAGCTTTCTTT
abundance: NA; v_gene: TRBV6-6; j_gene: TRBJ2-1; d_gene: TRBD1; CDR3aa: CASRGTVYNEQFF; CDR3nt: TGTGCCAGCAGGGGGACAGTCTACAATGAGCAGTTCTTC
abundance: NA; v_gene: TRBV27; j_gene: TRBJ2-5; d_gene: TRBD2; CDR3aa: CASRASGQETQYF; CDR3nt: TGTGCCAGCAGAGCTAGCGGTCAAGAGACCCAGTACTTC
abundance: NA; v_gene: TRBV10-3; j_gene: TRBJ1-6; d_gene: NA; CDR3aa: CAGHRDFAGPLHF; CDR3nt: TGTGCCGGACACAGGGATTTCGCCGGACCCCTCCACTTT
abundance: once; v_gene: TRBV27; j_gene: TRBJ1-1; d_gene: NA; CDR3aa: CASRPKNRDVEAFF; CDR3nt: TGTGCCAGCAGGCCGAAAAACAGGGATGTTGAAGCTTTCTTT
abundance: NA; v_gene: TRBV6-5; j_gene: TRBJ1-1; d_gene: TRBD1; CDR3aa: CASSRSGDRGTEAFF; CDR3nt: TGTGCCAGCAGTAGATCCGGGGACAGGGGCACTGAAGCTTTCTTT
abundance: NA; v_gene: TRBV6-1; j_gene: TRBJ2-5; d_gene: TRBD2; CDR3aa: CASGVLAGEETQYF; CDR3nt: TGTGCCAGCGGGGTCCTAGCGGGAGAAGAGACCCAGTACTTC